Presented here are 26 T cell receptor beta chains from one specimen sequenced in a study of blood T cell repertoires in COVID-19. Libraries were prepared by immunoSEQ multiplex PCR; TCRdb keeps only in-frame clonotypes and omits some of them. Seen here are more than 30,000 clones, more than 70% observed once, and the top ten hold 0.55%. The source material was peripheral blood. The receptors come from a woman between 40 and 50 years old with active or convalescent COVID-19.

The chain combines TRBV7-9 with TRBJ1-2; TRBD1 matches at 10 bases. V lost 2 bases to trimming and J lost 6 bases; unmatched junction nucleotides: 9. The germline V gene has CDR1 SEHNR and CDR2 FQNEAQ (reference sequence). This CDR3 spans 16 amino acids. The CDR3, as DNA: TGTGCCAGCAGCTTATGGGAGGACAGGGGGAAGGATGGCTACACCTTC. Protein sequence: CASSLWEDRGKDGYTF.

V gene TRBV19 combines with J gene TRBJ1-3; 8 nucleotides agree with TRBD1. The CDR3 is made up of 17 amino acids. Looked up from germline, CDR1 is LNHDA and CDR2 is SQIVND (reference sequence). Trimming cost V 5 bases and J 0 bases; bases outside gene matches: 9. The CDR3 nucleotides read TGTGCCAGTAGTGTACAGGGGGAATCTCTCTCTGGAAACACCATATATTTT. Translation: CASSVQGESLSGNTIYF.

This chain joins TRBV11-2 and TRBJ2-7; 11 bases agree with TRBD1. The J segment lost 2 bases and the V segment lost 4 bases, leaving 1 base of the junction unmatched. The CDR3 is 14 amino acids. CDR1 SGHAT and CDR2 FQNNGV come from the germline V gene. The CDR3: CASSSGQGAYEQYF. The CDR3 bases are TGTGCCAGCAGCTCGGGACAGGGGGCCTACGAGCAGTACTTC.

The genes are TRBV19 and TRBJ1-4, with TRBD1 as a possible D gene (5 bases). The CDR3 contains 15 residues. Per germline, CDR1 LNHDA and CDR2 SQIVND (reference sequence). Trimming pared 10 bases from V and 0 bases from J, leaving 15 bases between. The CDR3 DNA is TGTGCCACCCGGTTGGGGACTACAACTAATGAAAAACTGTTTTTT. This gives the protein CATRLGTTTNEKLFF.

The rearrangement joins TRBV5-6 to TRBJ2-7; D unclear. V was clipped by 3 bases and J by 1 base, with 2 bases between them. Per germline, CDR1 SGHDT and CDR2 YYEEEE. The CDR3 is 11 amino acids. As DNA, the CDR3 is TGTGCCAGCAGCTCGTCCTACGAGCAGTACTTC. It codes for CASSSSYEQYF.

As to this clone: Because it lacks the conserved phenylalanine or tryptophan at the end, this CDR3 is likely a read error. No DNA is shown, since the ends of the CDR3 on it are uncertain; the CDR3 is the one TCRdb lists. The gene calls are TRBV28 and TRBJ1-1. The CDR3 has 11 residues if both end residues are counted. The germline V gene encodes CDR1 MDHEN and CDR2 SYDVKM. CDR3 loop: CATSFPLGSAL.

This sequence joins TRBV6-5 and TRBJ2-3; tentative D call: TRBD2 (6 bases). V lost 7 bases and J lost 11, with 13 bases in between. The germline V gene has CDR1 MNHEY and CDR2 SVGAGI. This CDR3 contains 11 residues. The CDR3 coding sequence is TGTGCCAGCACCCACGGAGGGAGGCAGTATTTT. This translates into CASTHGGRQYF.

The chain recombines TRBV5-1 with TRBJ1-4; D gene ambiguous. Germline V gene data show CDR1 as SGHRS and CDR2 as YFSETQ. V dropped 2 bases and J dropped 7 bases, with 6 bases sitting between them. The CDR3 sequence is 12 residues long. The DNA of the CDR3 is TGCGCCAGCAGCTTCCCGGGTGAAAAACTGTTTTTT. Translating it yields CASSFPGEKLFF.

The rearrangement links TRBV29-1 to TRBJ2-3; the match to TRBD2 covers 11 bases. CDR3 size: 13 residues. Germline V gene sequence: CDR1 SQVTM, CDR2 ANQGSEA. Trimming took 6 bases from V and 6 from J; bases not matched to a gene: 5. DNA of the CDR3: TGCAGCGTCGTGACTAGCGGGGTCGATACGCAGTATTTT. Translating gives CSVVTSGVDTQYF.

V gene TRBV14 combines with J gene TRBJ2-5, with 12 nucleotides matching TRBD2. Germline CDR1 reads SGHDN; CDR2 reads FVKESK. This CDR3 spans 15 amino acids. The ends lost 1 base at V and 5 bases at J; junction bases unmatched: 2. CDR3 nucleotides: TGTGCCAGCAGCCAAGGACTAGCGGGAGTGGAGACCCAGTACTTC. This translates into CASSQGLAGVETQYF.

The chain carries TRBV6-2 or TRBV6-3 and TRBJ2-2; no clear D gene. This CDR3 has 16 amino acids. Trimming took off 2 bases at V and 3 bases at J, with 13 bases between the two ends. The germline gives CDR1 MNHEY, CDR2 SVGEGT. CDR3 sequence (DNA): TGTGCCAGCAGTTACCGAAAGGTGGCGGACACCGGGGAGCTGTTTTTT. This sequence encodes CASSYRKVADTGELFF.

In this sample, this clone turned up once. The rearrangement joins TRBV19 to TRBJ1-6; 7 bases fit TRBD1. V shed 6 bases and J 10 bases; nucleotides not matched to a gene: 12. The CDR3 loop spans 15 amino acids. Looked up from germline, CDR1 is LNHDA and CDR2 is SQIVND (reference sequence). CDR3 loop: CASSPLDRENSPLHF. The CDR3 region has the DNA TGTGCCAGTAGCCCCCTCGACAGGGAGAACTCACCCCTCCACTTT.

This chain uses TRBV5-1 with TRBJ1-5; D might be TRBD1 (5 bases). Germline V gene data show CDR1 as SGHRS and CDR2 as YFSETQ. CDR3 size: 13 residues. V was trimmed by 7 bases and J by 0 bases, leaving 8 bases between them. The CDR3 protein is CASAGDSNQPQHF. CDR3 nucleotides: TGCGCCAGCGCGGGGGATAGCAATCAGCCCCAGCATTTT.

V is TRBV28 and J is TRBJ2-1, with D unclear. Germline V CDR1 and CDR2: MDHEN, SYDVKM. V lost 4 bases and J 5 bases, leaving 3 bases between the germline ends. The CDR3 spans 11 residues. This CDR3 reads CASSSNNEQFF. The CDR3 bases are TGTGCCAGCAGTTCCAACAATGAGCAGTTCTTC.

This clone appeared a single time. The DNA of the CDR3 is TGTGCCAGCAGTCTTACTAGAACGTTGTACAATGAGCAGTTCTTC. Its translation is CASSLTRTLYNEQFF. The chain employs TRBV28 and TRBJ2-1; D possibly corresponds to TRBD2 (5 bases). This CDR3 spans 15 amino acids. V was cut by 5 bases and J by 4 bases, with 15 bases left in between. Per the germline V gene, CDR1 is MDHEN and CDR2 is SYDVKM.

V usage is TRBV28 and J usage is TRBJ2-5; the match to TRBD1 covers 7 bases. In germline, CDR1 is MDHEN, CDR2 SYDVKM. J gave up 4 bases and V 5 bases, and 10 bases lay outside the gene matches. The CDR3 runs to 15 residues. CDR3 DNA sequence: TGTGCCAGCAGTCCTACTGACAGGGCTGGAGAGACCCAGTACTTC. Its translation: CASSPTDRAGETQYF.

The CDR3 loop is CASAPPNPPGAFF. The CDR3 bases are TGTGCCAGCGCTCCCCCGAACCCGCCCGGAGCTTTCTTT. This chain joins TRBV9 and TRBJ1-1; unclear D gene. V shed 7 bases and J shed 10 bases, with 20 bases lying between them. Germline V gene lookup returns CDR1 SGDLS and CDR2 YYNGEE. This CDR3 has 13 amino acids.

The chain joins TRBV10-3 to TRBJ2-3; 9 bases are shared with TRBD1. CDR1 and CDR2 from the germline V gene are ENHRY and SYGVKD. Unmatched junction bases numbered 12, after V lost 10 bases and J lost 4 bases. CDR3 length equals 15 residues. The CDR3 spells CATRGDRGNADTQYF. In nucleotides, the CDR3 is TGTGCCACCCGCGGAGACAGGGGGAATGCAGATACGCAGTATTTT.

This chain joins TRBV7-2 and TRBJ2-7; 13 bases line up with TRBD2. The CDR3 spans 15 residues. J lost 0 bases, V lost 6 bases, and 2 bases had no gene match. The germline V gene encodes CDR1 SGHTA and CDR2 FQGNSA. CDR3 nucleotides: TGTGCCAGCAGTCGACTAGCGGGGGGCTCCTACGAGCAGTACTTC. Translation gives CASSRLAGGSYEQYF.

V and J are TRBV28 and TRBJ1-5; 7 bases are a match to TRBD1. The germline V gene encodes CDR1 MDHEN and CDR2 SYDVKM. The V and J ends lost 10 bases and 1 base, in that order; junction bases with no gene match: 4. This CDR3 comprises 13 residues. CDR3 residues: CATTGASNQPQHF. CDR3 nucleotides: TGTGCCACTACAGGGGCGAGCAATCAGCCCCAGCATTTT. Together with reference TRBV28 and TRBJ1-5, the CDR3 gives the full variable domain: DVKVTQSSRYLVKRTGEKVFLECVQDMDHENMFWYRQDPGLGLRLIYFSYDVKMKEKGDIPEGYSVSREKKERFSLILESASTNQTSMYLCATTGASNQPQHFGDGTRLSIL.

In DNA form, the CDR3 reads TGTGCCAGCAGGCAGACAGGGGGAAATGAAAAACTGTTTTTT. Translating gives CASRQTGGNEKLFF. V gene TRBV28 combines with J gene TRBJ1-4; TRBD1 agrees at 9 bases. After removal of 6 bases from V and 5 bases from J, the junction contained 4 bases not matched to a gene. CDR1 MDHEN and CDR2 SYDVKM come from the germline V gene. The CDR3 contains 14 residues.

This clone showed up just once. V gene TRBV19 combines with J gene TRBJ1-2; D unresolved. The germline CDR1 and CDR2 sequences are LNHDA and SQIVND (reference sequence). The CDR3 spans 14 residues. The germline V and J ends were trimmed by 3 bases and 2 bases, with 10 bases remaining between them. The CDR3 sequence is CASSMVGGNYGYTF. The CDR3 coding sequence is TGTGCCAGTAGTATGGTCGGAGGGAACTATGGCTACACCTTC. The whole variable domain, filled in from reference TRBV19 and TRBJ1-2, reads DGGITQSPKYLFRKEGQNVTLSCEQNLNHDAMYWYRQDPGQGLRLIYYSQIVNDFQKGDIAEGYSVSREKKESFPLTVTSAQKNPTAFYLCASSMVGGNYGYTFGSGTRLTVV.

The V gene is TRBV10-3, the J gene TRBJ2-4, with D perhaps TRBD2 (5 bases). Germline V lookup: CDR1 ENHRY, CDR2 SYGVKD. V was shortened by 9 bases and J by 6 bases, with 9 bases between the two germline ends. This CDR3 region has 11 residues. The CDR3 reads CAIGEGNIQYF. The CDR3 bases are TGTGCCATAGGCGAGGGAAACATTCAGTACTTC.

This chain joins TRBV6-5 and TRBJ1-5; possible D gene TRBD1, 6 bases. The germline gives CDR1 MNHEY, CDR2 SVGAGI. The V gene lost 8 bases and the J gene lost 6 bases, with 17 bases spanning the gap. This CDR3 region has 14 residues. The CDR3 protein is CASRTSGAVQPQHF. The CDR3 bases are TGTGCCAGCCGAACATCAGGGGCGGTTCAGCCCCAGCATTTT.

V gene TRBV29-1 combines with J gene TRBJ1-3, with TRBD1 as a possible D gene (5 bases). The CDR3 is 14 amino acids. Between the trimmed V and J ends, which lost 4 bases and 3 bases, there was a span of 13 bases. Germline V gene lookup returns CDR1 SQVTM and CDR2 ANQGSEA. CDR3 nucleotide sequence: TGCAGCGTTGTTGGCGGGGCAGGTGGAAACACCATATATTTT. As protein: CSVVGGAGGNTIYF. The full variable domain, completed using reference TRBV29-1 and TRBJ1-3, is SAVISQKPSRDICQRGTSLTIQCQVDSQVTMMFWYRQQPGQSLTLIATANQGSEATYESGFVIDKFPISRPNLTFSTLTVSNMSPEDSSIYLCSVVGGAGGNTIYFGEGSWLTVV.

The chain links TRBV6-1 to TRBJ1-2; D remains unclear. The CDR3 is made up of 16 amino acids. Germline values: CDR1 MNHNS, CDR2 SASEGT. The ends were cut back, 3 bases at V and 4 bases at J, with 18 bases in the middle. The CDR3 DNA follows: TGTGCCAGCAGTGAGGTGTTGACCCCGACTAGCTATGGCTACACCTTC. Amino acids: CASSEVLTPTSYGYTF.